A selection of T cell receptor beta chains follows, all from one sample in a study of immune characteristics of hereditary and idiopathic chronic pancreatitis. Assay: immunoSEQ multiplex PCR; the TCRdb copy retains only in-frame clones and omits some. The data show 1,500 to 2,000 clones, with 80% seen just once and 7.7% held by the top ten. Sequencing used pancreas tissue with hereditary chronic pancreatitis. These receptors all stem from a human donor with chronic pancreatitis. CDR3s include the opening cysteine and the closing phenylalanine or tryptophan. A D gene is named only where the DNA matches it firmly.

V gene	J gene	D gene	CDR3 protein
TRBV5-1	TRBJ2-2	TRBD1	CASSVDRGATGELFF
TRBV2	TRBJ2-1	TRBD2	CASSAGLAGVSYVYNEQFF
TRBV7-9	TRBJ2-3	TRBD2	CASSARTSGATDTQYF
TRBV30	TRBJ1-4	.	CASLGENQEKLFF
TRBV5-4	TRBJ2-7	.	CASSVGSPGHYEQYF
TRBV6-1	TRBJ2-3	.	CASSEWGDSTDTQYF
TRBV24-1	TRBJ2-3	.	CATSESTDTQYF
TRBV3-1/TRBV3-2	TRBJ1-4	TRBD1	CASSQDRGQVLVAFTEKLFF
TRBV28	TRBJ1-6	.	CASSGVFVSNSPLHF
TRBV4-2	TRBJ2-3	TRBD2	CASSQGLAGGPDTQYF
TRBV7-3	TRBJ2-3	.	CASSLGPSTDTQYF
TRBV7-2	TRBJ2-2	TRBD1	CASSIRTGGRVGELFF
TRBV28	TRBJ2-3	.	CASSRIGGAGPDTQYF
TRBV29-1	TRBJ2-6	.	CSVEHPVGANVLTF
TRBV28	TRBJ1-3	.	CASSKLPGFGGNTIYF
TRBV5-5	TRBJ2-4	.	CASSWVRDGVAKNIQYF
TRBV19	TRBJ1-5	.	CASRRTSSSGAGSNQPQHF
TRBV3-1/TRBV3-2	TRBJ1-6	.	CASSQEADRLSSYNSPLHF
TRBV29-1	TRBJ2-1	.	CSVVGVEVNEQFF
TRBV14	TRBJ2-7	.	CASSQGYRETYEQYF
TRBV14	TRBJ2-1	TRBD2	CASSQGLLAGADNEQFF
TRBV27	TRBJ2-2	.	CASSLSRQNTGELFF
TRBV6-1	TRBJ2-1	TRBD2	CASSEDTEGLAGEFF
TRBV4-1	TRBJ1-2	.	CASSQEQGNYGYTF